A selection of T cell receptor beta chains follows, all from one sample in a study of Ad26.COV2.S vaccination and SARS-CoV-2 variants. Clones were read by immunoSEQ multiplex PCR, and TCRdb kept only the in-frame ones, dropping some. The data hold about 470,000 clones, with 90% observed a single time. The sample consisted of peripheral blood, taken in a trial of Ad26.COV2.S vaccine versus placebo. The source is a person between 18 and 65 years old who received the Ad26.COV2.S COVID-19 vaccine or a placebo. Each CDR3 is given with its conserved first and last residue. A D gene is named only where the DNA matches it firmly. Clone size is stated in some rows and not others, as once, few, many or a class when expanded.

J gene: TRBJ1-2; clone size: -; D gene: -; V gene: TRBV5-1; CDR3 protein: CASSLAAGASYGYTF; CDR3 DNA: TGCGCCAGCAGCTTGGCCGCGGGCGCATCCTATGGCTACACCTTC
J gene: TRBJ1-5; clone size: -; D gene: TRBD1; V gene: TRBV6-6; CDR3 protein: CASLGQGTPSNQPQHF; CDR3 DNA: TGTGCCAGCCTGGGACAGGGTACTCCTAGCAATCAGCCCCAGCATTTT
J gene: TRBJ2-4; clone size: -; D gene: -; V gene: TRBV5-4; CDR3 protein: CASSGGRNGRDKNIQYF; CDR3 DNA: TGTGCCAGCAGCGGAGGAAGGAACGGGCGAGACAAAAACATTCAGTACTTC
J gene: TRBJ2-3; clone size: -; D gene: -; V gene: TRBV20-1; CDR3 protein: CSASPSNTQYF; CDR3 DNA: TGCAGTGCTAGCCCTAGTAATACGCAGTATTTT
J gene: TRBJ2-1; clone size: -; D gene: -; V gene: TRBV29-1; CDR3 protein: CSVEGLNEQFF; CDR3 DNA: TGCAGCGTTGAAGGGTTGAATGAGCAGTTCTTC
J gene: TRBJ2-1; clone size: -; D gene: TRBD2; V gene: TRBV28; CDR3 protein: CASGGLADNEQFF; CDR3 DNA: TGTGCCAGCGGGGGACTAGCAGACAATGAGCAGTTCTTC
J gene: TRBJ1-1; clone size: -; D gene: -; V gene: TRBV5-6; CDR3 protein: CASSLGRTVEAFF; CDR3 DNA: TGTGCCAGCAGCTTGGGACGGACAGTGGAAGCTTTCTTT
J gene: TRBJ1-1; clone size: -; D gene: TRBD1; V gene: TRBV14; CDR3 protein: CASSPPGGIAEAFF; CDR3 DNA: TGTGCCAGCAGCCCCCCAGGGGGCATCGCTGAAGCTTTCTTT
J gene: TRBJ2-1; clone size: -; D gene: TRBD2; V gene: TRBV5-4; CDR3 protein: CASSLATSGMDNEQFF; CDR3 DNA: TGTGCCAGCAGCTTGGCTACTAGCGGTATGGACAATGAGCAGTTCTTC
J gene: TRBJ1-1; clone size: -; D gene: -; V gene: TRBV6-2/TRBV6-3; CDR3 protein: CASSRVTAGNTEAFF; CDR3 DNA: TGTGCCAGCAGCAGAGTAACAGCAGGGAACACTGAAGCTTTCTTT
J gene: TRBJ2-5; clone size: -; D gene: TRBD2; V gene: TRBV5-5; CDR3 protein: CASSPGLALAETQYF; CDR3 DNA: TGTGCCAGCAGCCCGGGACTAGCGTTGGCAGAGACCCAGTACTTC
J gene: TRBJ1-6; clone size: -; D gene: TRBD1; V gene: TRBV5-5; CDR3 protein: CASSLADGQGAMPYNSPLHF; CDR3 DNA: TGTGCCAGCAGCTTGGCTGACGGACAGGGGGCGATGCCCTATAATTCACCCCTCCACTTT
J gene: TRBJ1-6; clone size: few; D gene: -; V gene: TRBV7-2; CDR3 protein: CASSLARGGSPLHF; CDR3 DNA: TGTGCCAGCAGCTTAGCTAGGGGCGGCTCACCCCTCCACTTT
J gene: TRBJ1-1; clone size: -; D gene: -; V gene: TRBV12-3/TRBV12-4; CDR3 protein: CASTLNTEAFF; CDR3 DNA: TGTGCCAGCACCCTTAACACTGAAGCTTTCTTT
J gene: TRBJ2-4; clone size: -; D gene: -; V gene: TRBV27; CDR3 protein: CASSLQGETLAKNIQYF; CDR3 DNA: TGTGCCAGCAGTTTGCAGGGTGAAACACTAGCCAAAAACATTCAGTACTTC
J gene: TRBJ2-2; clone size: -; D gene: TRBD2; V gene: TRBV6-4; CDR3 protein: CASSRLAGGANTGELFF; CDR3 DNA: TGTGCCAGCAGCCGACTAGCAGGAGGGGCGAACACCGGGGAGCTGTTTTTT
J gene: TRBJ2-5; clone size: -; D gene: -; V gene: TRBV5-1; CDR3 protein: CASSLRGGGTQETQYF; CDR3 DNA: TGCGCCAGCAGCTTGCGGGGAGGCGGGACGCAAGAGACCCAGTACTTC